This TCR beta chain was observed in a study of T cell repertoires in cytomegalovirus infection. About the research overall: Researchers turned to recently identified HLA-C-restricted CMV epitopes as well as well-studied HLA-B-restricted ones. The public TCR beta signatures pointed to both CMV infection and matching HLA type.

Concerning this clonotype: As yet, its antigen is unknown.

Study-wide results and limits: In two of eight donors, the top clonotype was HLA-C-restricted CMV-specific.

The ends lost 2 bases at V and 9 bases at J; junction bases unmatched: 11. Looked up from germline, CDR1 is MGHRA and CDR2 is YSYEKL. This CDR3 is built from 16 residues. MiXCR, run by TCRdb on the reads, gives a single entry per CDR3 protein. Counted here are roughly 700,000 distinct CDR3 sequences, roughly a third occurring once; the ten biggest clones make up roughly 20%. The chain has TRBV4-1 and TRBJ2-1, with TRBD2 identical over 9 bases. The material sequenced was cultured PBMCs, taken from culture after CMV antigen stimulation. The source of this sequence is a human donor in good health (CMV status not recorded). Some clones in this sample may be carry-over from other donors' samples. This chain's CDR3 is CASSQSAGGPLFEQFF. The CDR3 DNA reads as TGCGCCAGCAGCCAATCGGCGGGGGGGCCGTTGTTTGAGCAGTTCTTC.